This T cell receptor beta chain is drawn from a study of blood T cell repertoires in COVID-19. Assay: immunoSEQ multiplex PCR; the TCRdb copy retains only in-frame clones and omits some. This table holds about 270,000 clones, approximately 84% found once. The receptor's source is a human donor in a cohort sampled during active COVID-19. The sequencing sample was made of peripheral blood.

In nucleotides, the CDR3 is TGTGCCAGCAGTTACTCAACCACAGGGTTCCACGAGCAGTACTTC. Its translation: CASSYSTTGFHEQYF. The chain has TRBV6-2 or TRBV6-3 and TRBJ2-7; D possibly corresponds to TRBD1 (6 bases). This CDR3 spans 15 amino acids. Germline V gene data show CDR1 as MNHEY and CDR2 as SVGEGT. V was clipped by 0 bases and J by 5 bases, with 14 bases between them.